The TCR beta chain described here comes from a study of blood T cell repertoires in COVID-19. Whole-study context: Material from acute and convalescent COVID-19 was sourced from the United States, Italy and Spain. The analysed material was cDNA or gDNA that came from T cells, B-cell-depleted T cells, or PBMCs.

Authors' methods: Using reference gene primer amplification, nucleated cell counts were estimated. The method was immunoSEQ multiplex PCR; TCRdb's version includes in-frame clones alone and lacks a portion of them. Clone size and V and J calls were adopted from that table, with D and trimming inferred from the DNA. The sample has roughly 140,000 clones, approximately 89% seen once; the top ten hold 25% to 35%. The receptor comes from a human donor in a cohort sampled during active COVID-19. The sample comprised peripheral blood.

The CDR3 DNA is TGTGCCAGTAGTATGAGGGGGATCCAGGAGACCCAGTACTTC. It specifies CASSMRGIQETQYF. The chain recombines TRBV19 with TRBJ2-5; possible D gene TRBD1, 6 bases. The germline gives CDR1 LNHDA, CDR2 SQIVND (reference sequence). The CDR3 loop spans 14 amino acids. The V end was cut by 3 bases, the J end by 5 bases, with 13 bases between. The whole variable domain, filled in from reference TRBV19 and TRBJ2-5, reads DGGITQSPKYLFRKEGQNVTLSCEQNLNHDAMYWYRQDPGQGLRLIYYSQIVNDFQKGDIAEGYSVSREKKESFPLTVTSAQKNPTAFYLCASSMRGIQETQYFGPGTRLLVL.